A selection of T cell receptor beta chains follows, all from one sample in a study of shared clonotypes between healthy human individuals. The table came from immunoSEQ multiplex PCR; TCRdb's copy has only in-frame clones and leaves some out. The repertoire holds under 1,900,000 clones, about 98.5% seen once, with about 0.35% in the top ten. The sequenced material came from naive CD4+ T cells sorted from blood. Every receptor here comes from a young man in good health. Each CDR3 is given with its conserved first and last residue. The D gene is left open where the match is weak. Clone size is stated in some rows and not others, as once, few, many or a class when expanded.

TRBV6-5	-	TRBJ1-4	-	CASSPMGVVGEKLFF	TGTGCCAGCAGTCCGATGGGGGTGGTTGGCGAAAAACTGTTTTTT
TRBV11-3	-	TRBJ2-1	TRBD2	CASSPRGASGSGEQFF	TGTGCCAGCAGCCCCCGGGGGGCTAGCGGGAGTGGTGAGCAGTTCTTC
TRBV10-3	-	TRBJ1-1	-	CASQGHTEAFF	TGTGCCAGCCAGGGTCACACTGAAGCTTTCTTT
TRBV27	-	TRBJ2-3	TRBD1	CASSLGAGRQGGPTDTQYF	TGTGCCAGCAGTCTTGGGGCGGGACGACAGGGGGGTCCCACAGATACGCAGTATTTT
TRBV9	-	TRBJ2-5	TRBD1	CASSPRTGQETQYF	TGTGCCAGCAGCCCCCGGACAGGCCAAGAGACCCAGTACTTC
TRBV2	-	TRBJ2-2	-	CASRPSSNTGELFF	TGTGCCAGCAGACCTAGCTCCAACACCGGGGAGCTGTTTTTT
TRBV21-1	-	TRBJ2-1	-	CASSKGSYNEQFF	TGTGCCAGCAGCAAAGGATCTTACAATGAGCAGTTCTTC
TRBV6-1	-	TRBJ1-1	-	CASSVSGRLVTWDTEAFF	TGTGCCAGCAGTGTCTCGGGCAGGTTGGTAACTTGGGACACTGAAGCTTTCTTT
TRBV10-3	once	TRBJ2-7	TRBD2	CAISERGEYEQYF	TGTGCCATCAGCGAGCGGGGCGAGTACGAGCAGTACTTC
TRBV6-1	-	TRBJ2-7	-	CASMNVYEQYF	TGTGCCAGCATGAATGTCTACGAGCAGTACTTC
TRBV5-1	-	TRBJ2-3	-	CASSLLPSTDTQYF	TGCGCCAGCAGCTTGTTACCAAGCACAGATACGCAGTATTTT
TRBV5-8	-	TRBJ1-5	-	CASSPGRNQPQHF	TGTGCCAGCAGCCCCGGGAGAAATCAGCCCCAGCATTTT
TRBV5-1	-	TRBJ2-1	TRBD1	CASSATGDSYNEQFF	TGCGCCAGCAGCGCAACAGGGGATAGCTACAATGAGCAGTTCTTC
TRBV12-5	-	TRBJ2-3	TRBD2	CASGSGLASTDTQYF	TGTGCTAGTGGCAGTGGACTAGCGAGCACAGATACGCAGTATTTT
TRBV7-9	-	TRBJ2-3	TRBD1	CASSLVAGVQGYETDTQYF	TGTGCCAGCAGCTTAGTCGCAGGAGTACAGGGGTATGAGACAGATACGCAGTATTTT
TRBV10-2	-	TRBJ2-7	TRBD2	CASRLGLAGSYEQYF	TGCGCCAGCAGGCTCGGACTAGCGGGAAGCTACGAGCAGTACTTC
TRBV5-1	-	TRBJ1-2	TRBD1	CASSRTGTGGAGYGYTF	TGCGCCAGCAGCCGCACCGGGACAGGGGGCGCCGGCTATGGCTACACCTTC
TRBV5-1	-	TRBJ2-2	TRBD2	CASSVDSGSSSGELFF	TGCGCCAGCAGCGTTGATAGCGGGAGTTCTTCCGGGGAGCTGTTTTTT
TRBV7-2	-	TRBJ2-7	-	CASSPMQGPYEQYF	TGTGCCAGCAGCCCTATGCAGGGCCCCTACGAGCAGTACTTC
TRBV4-2	-	TRBJ2-2	-	CASSEGPSTGELFF	TGTGCCAGCAGCGAGGGACCATCCACCGGGGAGCTGTTTTTT
TRBV28	-	TRBJ2-7	TRBD2	CASSRAGGHEQYF	TGTGCCAGCAGTCGGGCGGGAGGCCACGAGCAGTACTTC
TRBV9	-	TRBJ2-3	-	CASSPRAFSTDTQYF	TGTGCCAGCAGCCCTCGGGCGTTTAGCACAGATACGCAGTATTTT
TRBV19	-	TRBJ2-5	TRBD1	CASSIRGPQETQYF	TGTGCCAGTAGCATCAGGGGGCCCCAAGAGACCCAGTACTTC
TRBV9	-	TRBJ1-1	TRBD1	CASSVQTGGLNTEAFF	TGTGCCAGCAGCGTGCAAACAGGGGGCCTGAACACTGAAGCTTTCTTT
TRBV5-1	-	TRBJ2-1	-	CASSLMNLGEAQFF	TGCGCCAGCAGCTTGATGAATTTGGGGGAGGCGCAGTTCTTC